The source of this T cell receptor (beta chain) is a study of monozygotic twins with inflammatory bowel disease. Whole-study findings and limits: Patient repertoire variability may have increased through differing immunosuppressive treatments. Clonotype overlap with others was lower in IBD patients than in healthy twins, a difference that was greatest with disease activity.

The draw for each donor consisted of a single 2.5 ml blood sample. Whole blood without T cell sorting served as the source of isolated total RNA. TCRdb re-analyzed the 5' RACE reads; it lists each CDR3 protein once, without DNA. The sample table sets out approximately 110,000 distinct CDR3 sequences. Per germline, CDR1 SGHRS and CDR2 YFSETQ. This CDR3 spans 13 amino acids. Worth noting for this clonotype: Its antigen is undetermined.

The gene calls are TRBV5-1 and TRBJ1-2; TCRdb designates TRBD1, a call that cannot be tested without DNA. This TCR derives from a human donor with ulcerative colitis or Crohn's disease, or a healthy co-twin of an affected twin (not recorded which). The sequencing input was blood. The CDR3 loop is CASSLWGRGDNTF.